Listed below are T cell receptor beta chains from one sample, sequenced in a study of cytomegalovirus exposure and HLA in healthy donors. Assay: immunoSEQ multiplex PCR; the TCRdb copy retains only in-frame clones and omits some. The data contain about 140,000 clones, approximately 71% of them singletons. The material sequenced was PBMCs. The receptors were gathered from a man between 18 and 35 years old in good health and CMV-seropositive. The CDR3 runs from the conserved cysteine through the conserved F or W. A D gene is named only where the DNA matches it firmly. Clone size is not always given. Where it is, it says once, few, many or a class for expanded clones.

J gene	V gene	D gene	clone size	CDR3 DNA	CDR3 protein
TRBJ1-4	TRBV7-8	.	.	TGTGCCAGCAGCTTAGGGTATCGAGCGGGGGATAGGACTAATGAAAAACTGTTTTTT	CASSLGYRAGDRTNEKLFF
TRBJ2-7	TRBV28	.	.	TGTGCCAGCAGAGTCCATGCGCCCTACGAGCAGTACTTC	CASRVHAPYEQYF
TRBJ1-2	TRBV30	TRBD1	.	TGTGCCTGGAGTGAGAGGGACAGGGATAGTAGTGGCTACACCTTC	CAWSERDRDSSGYTF
TRBJ2-2	TRBV7-9	TRBD1	.	TGTGCCAGCAGCTGGGGGACAGGGGACACCGGGGAGCTGTTTTTT	CASSWGTGDTGELFF
TRBJ1-5	TRBV6-6	TRBD1	.	TGTGCCAGCAGTTACTCGAACAGGGGAGATGGTCAGCCCCAGCATTTT	CASSYSNRGDGQPQHF
TRBJ1-1	TRBV5-6	.	once	TGTGCCAGCAGCTTGGCCTGGACGGGGGGGGACACTGAAGCTTTCTTT	CASSLAWTGGDTEAFF
TRBJ1-3	TRBV13	.	.	TGTGCCAGCAGCTTAAGCGGGAAGATGGGCGACTCTGGAAACACCATATATTTT	CASSLSGKMGDSGNTIYF
TRBJ2-7	TRBV15	TRBD1	.	TGTGCCACCAGCAGAGCCGGGACAGGGTTTTGGGAGCAGTACTTC	CATSRAGTGFWEQYF
TRBJ2-7	TRBV13	TRBD1	.	TGTGCCAGCAGCCACCGACAGGGTTACGAGCAGTACTTC	CASSHRQGYEQYF
TRBJ1-4	TRBV7-9	TRBD1	.	TGTGCCAGCAGCTCCCGGGACAGACATGAAAAACTGTTTTTT	CASSSRDRHEKLFF
TRBJ2-7	TRBV28	.	.	TGTGCCAGCAGTTTACCCCCTTTTATCTACGAGCAGTACTTC	CASSLPPFIYEQYF
TRBJ2-5	TRBV5-1	TRBD1	.	TGCGCCAGCAGCACCGGGACAGGGGCGGGAGAGACCCAGTACTTC	CASSTGTGAGETQYF
TRBJ1-4	TRBV19	TRBD1	.	TGTGCCAGTAGACGAACAGGGGGCTCGGATGAAAAACTGTTTTTT	CASRRTGGSDEKLFF
TRBJ1-1	TRBV19	.	.	TGTGCCAGTAGTATTCAAGGCCCTAGCACTGAAGCTTTCTTT	CASSIQGPSTEAFF
TRBJ2-7	TRBV2	TRBD2	.	TGTGCCAGTATAGGACTATCGGCTAGCGGGAGTAAGTGGTACTTC	CASIGLSASGSKWYF
TRBJ2-2	TRBV5-1	TRBD2	.	TGCGCCAGCAGAAAACAAATAGCGGGAGGCACCGGGGAGCTGTTTTTT	CASRKQIAGGTGELFF
TRBJ2-5	TRBV6-1	TRBD2	few	TGTATGATTAGCGGGAGGGAGACCCAGTACTTC	CMISGRETQYF
TRBJ2-1	TRBV7-2	.	.	TGTGCCAGCAACCTACAGAGAAGCTCCTACAATGAGCAGTTCTTC	CASNLQRSSYNEQFF
TRBJ2-1	TRBV5-1	TRBD2	.	TGCGCCAGCAGCACGCTAGCGGGAGGGCCCAATGAGCAGTTCTTC	CASSTLAGGPNEQFF
TRBJ1-1	TRBV5-1	.	.	TGCGCCAGCAGCTTGGGACCTCAGGGGTCTGAAGCTTTCTTT	CASSLGPQGSEAFF
TRBJ1-1	TRBV9	.	.	TGTGCCAGCACCGTGGGGGGGGAAAACACTGAAGCTTTCTTT	CASTVGGENTEAFF
TRBJ2-3	TRBV4-1	.	.	TGCGCCAGCAGCCCGAGTGGTACAGATACGCAGTATTTT	CASSPSGTDTQYF
TRBJ2-1	TRBV7-8	TRBD1	few	TGTGCCAGCACCGGGACAGGCTCCTACAATGAGCAGTTCTTC	CASTGTGSYNEQFF
TRBJ2-7	TRBV7-2	TRBD2	.	TGTGCCAGCAGCTTAGCCTACACTAGCGGGGCCTACGAGCAGTACTTC	CASSLAYTSGAYEQYF
TRBJ2-5	TRBV7-9	.	once	TGTGCCAGCAGCCCCTACCGTACGGAGACCCAGTACTTC	CASSPYRTETQYF
TRBJ2-7	TRBV10-3	TRBD2	.	TGTGCCATCAGGGGAGCGGGAGAGGACGAGCAGTACTTC	CAIRGAGEDEQYF
TRBJ2-1	TRBV5-4	.	.	TGTGCCAGCAGCTCGGGCGGGGGCAGGAGCTCCTACAATGAGCAGTTCTTC	CASSSGGGRSSYNEQFF
TRBJ2-7	TRBV7-9	TRBD1	.	TGTGCCAGCAGCCCCCCCGGACAGGGGTTGTCCTACGAGCAGTACTTC	CASSPPGQGLSYEQYF
TRBJ2-7	TRBV19	TRBD2	.	TGTGCCAGCCAGGGAGGGGACTACGAGCAGTACTTC	CASQGGDYEQYF
TRBJ1-3	TRBV2	TRBD1	.	TGTGCCAGCAGGACGTCCCGGGACAGGGGGGCCTCTGGAAACACCATATATTTT	CASRTSRDRGASGNTIYF
TRBJ1-2	TRBV28	.	few	TGTGCCAGCAGTTTTGCCAGCCCTAAGGGGGGCTACACCTTC	CASSFASPKGGYTF
TRBJ2-3	TRBV5-4	.	once	TGTGCCAGCAGCTTGTCTGGCGGGTTTACCACAGATACGCAGTATTTT	CASSLSGGFTTDTQYF
TRBJ2-2	TRBV7-6	.	.	TGTGCCAGCAGCTTAGAGAGCGTCGCCGGGGAGCTGTTTTTT	CASSLESVAGELFF
TRBJ1-2	TRBV19	.	.	TGTGCCAGTAACCGACAGGCGGGTAACTATGGCTACACCTTC	CASNRQAGNYGYTF
TRBJ2-7	TRBV27	TRBD2	.	TGTGCCAGCAGTGGGACTAGCGGATTCTACGAGCAGTACTTC	CASSGTSGFYEQYF
TRBJ1-6	TRBV19	.	.	TGTGCCAGTGCGGTGACAGAGGCTAATTCACCCCTCCACTTT	CASAVTEANSPLHF
TRBJ2-5	TRBV7-6	.	few	TGTGCCAGCAGCTTAGACGCGGGACACCAAGAGACCCAGTACTTC	CASSLDAGHQETQYF
TRBJ2-5	TRBV4-1	.	.	TGCGCCAGCAGCCAAGATCGCGGGGTCCAAGAGACCCAGTACTTC	CASSQDRGVQETQYF
TRBJ2-2	TRBV30	TRBD1	.	TGTGCCTGGACCGGACGTGGGACAGCGACCGGGGAGCCGTTTTTT	CAWTGRGTATGEPFF
TRBJ2-7	TRBV7-2	TRBD1	.	TGTGCCAGCAGCATAGGGGGGACAGGGGCGTTAGAGCAGTACTTC	CASSIGGTGALEQYF
TRBJ1-3	TRBV28	.	.	TGTGCCAGCAGTGAAGTAGGACCAGGGTCAGGAAACACCATATATTTT	CASSEVGPGSGNTIYF
TRBJ1-2	TRBV7-9	TRBD1	.	TGTGCCAGCAGCCCGGGACAGGGTTATGGCTACACCTTC	CASSPGQGYGYTF
TRBJ1-1	TRBV19	TRBD1	once	TGTGCCAGTAGTATGGGACAGGGGGCAGGTGAAGCTTTCTTT	CASSMGQGAGEAFF
TRBJ1-5	TRBV28	.	.	TGTGCCAGCGGAGACAGGTTAAATCAGCCCCAGCATTTT	CASGDRLNQPQHF
TRBJ1-2	TRBV6-1	.	few	TGTGCCAGCGTCCCCGGGGTTAACTATGGCTACACCTTC	CASVPGVNYGYTF
TRBJ2-3	TRBV28	TRBD1	.	TGTGCCAGCAGGCTCTTCAACCTGGACAGGGGGCGAGATACGCAGTATTTT	CASRLFNLDRGRDTQYF
TRBJ1-1	TRBV4-1	.	few	TGCGCCAGCAGCCAAGATACGGGGAACACTGAAGCTTTCTTT	CASSQDTGNTEAFF
TRBJ1-1	TRBV29-1	.	.	TGCAGCTTTGAGATCAGTCACACTGAAGCTTTCTTT	CSFEISHTEAFF
TRBJ2-1	TRBV7-3	TRBD2	.	TGTGCCAGCAGCCCCGGGGCTAGCGGGAGGTATTATGAGCAGTTCTTC	CASSPGASGRYYEQFF
TRBJ2-5	TRBV9	TRBD2	.	TGTGCCAGCAGTTCCCGGGTAGCGGGGGAGACCCAGTACTTC	CASSSRVAGETQYF
TRBJ2-2	TRBV9	.	once	TGTGCCAGCAGCGCCTATCTAGCGCCAACGGGCACCGGGGAGCTGTTTTTT	CASSAYLAPTGTGELFF
TRBJ2-1	TRBV5-8	.	.	TGTGCCAGCAGCTTCCGAGCGGTGTACTACAATGAGCAGTTCTTC	CASSFRAVYYNEQFF
TRBJ2-1	TRBV15	.	.	TGTGCCACCGATGATAGGAGGGGATTGGCGCTCAATGAGCAGTTCTTC	CATDDRRGLALNEQFF
TRBJ1-2	TRBV28	.	once	TGTGCCAGCAGCCCAGGGTTATATGGCTACACCTTC	CASSPGLYGYTF
TRBJ1-3	TRBV20-1	.	.	TGCAGTACCCCCCGGGGAAACACCATATATTTT	CSTPRGNTIYF